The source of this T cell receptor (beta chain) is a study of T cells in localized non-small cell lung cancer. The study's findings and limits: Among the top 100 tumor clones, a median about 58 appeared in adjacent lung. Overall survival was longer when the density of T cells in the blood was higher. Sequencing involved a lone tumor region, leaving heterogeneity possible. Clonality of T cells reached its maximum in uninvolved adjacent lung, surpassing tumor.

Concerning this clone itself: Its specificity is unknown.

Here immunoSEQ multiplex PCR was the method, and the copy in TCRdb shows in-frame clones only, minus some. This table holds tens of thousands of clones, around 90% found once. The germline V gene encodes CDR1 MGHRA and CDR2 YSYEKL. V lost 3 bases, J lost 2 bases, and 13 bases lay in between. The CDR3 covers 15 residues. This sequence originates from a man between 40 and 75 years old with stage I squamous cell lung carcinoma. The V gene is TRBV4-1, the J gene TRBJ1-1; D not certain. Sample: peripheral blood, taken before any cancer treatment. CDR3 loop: CASSQTFHGNTEAFF. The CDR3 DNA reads TGCGCCAGCAGCCAGACCTTCCATGGTAACACTGAAGCTTTCTTT.